This entry lists 8 T cell receptor beta chains sequenced from one sample in a study of T cell responses to AZD1222 COVID-19 vaccine. Profiled with immunoSEQ multiplex PCR; TCRdb holds only in-frame clones, not every one. The repertoire includes about 140,000 clones, over 75% of them detected once, and around 8% sits in the top ten. The sequencing used peripheral blood, collected on day 0 of AZD1222 vaccination. The receptors here all came from an adult in good health.

The gene calls are TRBV5-1 and TRBJ2-6; D gene uncertain. With 0 bases removed from V and 4 bases from J, the gap between germline ends came to 8 bases. This CDR3 contains 15 residues. Germline V gene sequence: CDR1 SGHRS, CDR2 YFSETQ. The CDR3: CASSLVGLGANVLTF. The DNA of the CDR3 is TGCGCCAGCAGCTTGGTGGGTTTAGGGGCCAACGTCCTGACTTTC.

V gene TRBV7-9 combines with J gene TRBJ1-2; D is unresolved. CDR3 length: 13 amino acids. V dropped 2 bases and J dropped 6 bases, with 10 bases sitting between them. From germline, CDR1 is SEHNR and CDR2 FQNEAQ (reference sequence). CDR3 coding DNA: TGTGCCAGCAGCTTACTCCCGGGAAATGGCTACACCTTC. It specifies CASSLLPGNGYTF.

This chain connects TRBV27 to TRBJ2-7; 14 nucleotides agree with TRBD2. The length of the CDR3 is 16 residues. Germline V gives CDR1 MNHEY, CDR2 SMNVEV (reference sequence). J lost 2 bases, V lost 6 bases, and 6 bases had no gene match. CDR3 amino acids: CASRGLAGERTYEQYF. The DNA of the CDR3 is TGTGCCAGCAGGGGACTAGCGGGAGAGAGGACCTACGAGCAGTACTTC.

The rearrangement joins TRBV6-5 to TRBJ1-6, with D hard to call. V lost 10 bases, J lost 9 bases, and 13 bases lay in between. Germline values: CDR1 MNHEY, CDR2 SVGAGI. CDR3 length: 12 residues. CDR3 DNA sequence: TGTGCCACCGTCACGGTTCGTTCACCCCTCCACTTT. The encoded protein is CATVTVRSPLHF.

The rearrangement links TRBV7-9 to TRBJ1-2; D call uncertain. From germline, CDR1 is SEHNR and CDR2 FQNEAQ (reference sequence). V was trimmed by 1 base and J by 8 bases, leaving 17 bases between them. This CDR3 comprises 15 residues. DNA of the CDR3: TGTGCCAGCAGCTTAGAGGTGGGCCAACTCATCGGCTACACCTTC. Protein product: CASSLEVGQLIGYTF. Drawing the rest from reference TRBV7-9 and TRBJ1-2, the complete variable domain is DTGVSQNPRHKITKRGQNVTFRCDPISEHNRLYWYRQTLGQGPEFLTYFQNEAQLEKSRLLSDRFSAERPKGSFSTLEIQRTEQGDSAMYLCASSLEVGQLIGYTFGSGTRLTVV.

In this sample, this clone turned up a few times. The genes are TRBV2 and TRBJ1-1, with a possible D match to TRBD1 (6 bases). Trimming took off 3 bases at V and 0 bases at J, with 11 bases between the two ends. Germline loops: CDR1 SNHLY, CDR2 FYNNEI. This CDR3 is 15 amino acids long. In nucleotides, the CDR3 is TGTGCCAGCAGTGACGGGACATTTATGAACACTGAAGCTTTCTTT. Its protein is CASSDGTFMNTEAFF.

V is TRBV29-1 and J is TRBJ2-5, with D maybe TRBD2 (6 bases). Germline values: CDR1 SQVTM, CDR2 ANQGSEA. Trimming left V 2 bases short and J 7 bases short, with 14 bases between. This CDR3 has 13 amino acids. The CDR3 loop is CSVEIGMEGTQYF. CDR3 in DNA: TGCAGCGTTGAAATAGGGATGGAGGGGACCCAGTACTTC.

The CDR3 DNA follows: TGTGCCAGCAGTGAATATCAGGGGCTTAGCGGCTACACCTTC. Its translation: CASSEYQGLSGYTF. The chain joins TRBV6-1 to TRBJ1-2, with a tentative D call TRBD1 (6 bases). Germline-derived CDR1 and CDR2 are MNHNS and SASEGT. This CDR3 is built from 14 residues. The V gene lost 2 bases and the J gene lost 8 bases, with 15 bases spanning the gap.